This TCR beta chain was found in a study of blood T cells in healthy people across ages. The individuals who served as donors were healthy Caucasians living in Russia, aged roughly 6 to 100. General study results and limits: Older age went with lower TCR beta diversity per million T cells, in a roughly linear way. Estimated diversity, derived from one million T cells, was regarded as an underestimate. Relative to aged donors, long-lived donors carried more naive CD4+ cells and displayed higher diversity.

Primed by a sample-barcoded 5' primer and a J-beta primer mix, a second PCR proceeded for about 7 to 11 cycles. TCRdb passed the 5' RACE reads through MiXCR, listing each CDR3 protein once. The data hold about 1,600,000 distinct CDR3 sequences, with 35% to 45% observed a single time. Germline values: CDR1 MGHRA, CDR2 YSYEKL. The CDR3 contains 15 residues. Trimming pared 0 bases from V and 1 base from J, leaving 10 bases between. As concerns this clonotype: What it binds is not known.

This sequence originates from a woman aged 18 to 35 in good health. The rearrangement uses TRBV4-1 and TRBJ2-7; perhaps TRBD2 as D (5 bases). The sample taken for sequencing was blood. For the CDR3, the DNA is TGCGCCAGCAGCCAAGATAGAAGCGGTTCCTACGAGCAGTACTTC. Protein product: CASSQDRSGSYEQYF.